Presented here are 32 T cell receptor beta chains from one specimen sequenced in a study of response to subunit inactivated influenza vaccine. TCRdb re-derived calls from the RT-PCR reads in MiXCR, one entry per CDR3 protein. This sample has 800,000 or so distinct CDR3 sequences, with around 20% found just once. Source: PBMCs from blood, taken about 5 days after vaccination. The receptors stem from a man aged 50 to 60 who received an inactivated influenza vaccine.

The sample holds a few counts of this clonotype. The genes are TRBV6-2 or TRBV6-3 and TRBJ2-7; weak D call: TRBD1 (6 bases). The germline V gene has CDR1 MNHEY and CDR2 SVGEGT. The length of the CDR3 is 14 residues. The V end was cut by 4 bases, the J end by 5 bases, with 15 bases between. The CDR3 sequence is CASSWLGARDEQYF. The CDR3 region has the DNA TGTGCCAGCAGTTGGCTGGGGGCGCGGGACGAGCAGTACTTC.

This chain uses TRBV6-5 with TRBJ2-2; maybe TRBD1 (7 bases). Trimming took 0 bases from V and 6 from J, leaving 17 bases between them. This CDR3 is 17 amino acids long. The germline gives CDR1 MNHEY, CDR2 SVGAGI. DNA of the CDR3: TGTGCCAGCAGTTACTCGATGGAGGGGGCACGGGCCGGGGAGCTGTTTTTT. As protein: CASSYSMEGARAGELFF.

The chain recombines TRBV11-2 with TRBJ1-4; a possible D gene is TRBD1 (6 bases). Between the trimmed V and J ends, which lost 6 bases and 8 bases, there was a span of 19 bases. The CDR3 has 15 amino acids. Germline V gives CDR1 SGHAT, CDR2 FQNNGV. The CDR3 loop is CASSQYRVDREKLFF. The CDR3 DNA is TGTGCCAGCAGTCAATACAGGGTAGATCGCGAAAAACTGTTTTTT.

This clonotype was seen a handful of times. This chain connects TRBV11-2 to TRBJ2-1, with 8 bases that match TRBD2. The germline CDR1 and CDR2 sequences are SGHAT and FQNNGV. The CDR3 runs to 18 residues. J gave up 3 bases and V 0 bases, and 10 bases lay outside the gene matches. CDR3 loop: CASSLDRTAGGLYNEQFF. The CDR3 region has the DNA TGTGCCAGCAGCTTAGATCGAACGGCGGGAGGTCTCTACAATGAGCAGTTCTTC. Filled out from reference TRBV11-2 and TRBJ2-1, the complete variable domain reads EAGVAQSPRYKIIEKRQSVAFWCNPISGHATLYWYQQILGQGPKLLIQFQNNGVVDDSQLPKDRFSAERLKGVDSTLKIQPAKLEDSAVYLCASSLDRTAGGLYNEQFFGPGTRLTVL.

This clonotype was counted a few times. The CDR3 DNA sequence: TGTGCCACCGCTCCGACTTGGGCGGCCCGCACAGATACGCAGTATTTT. Its translation: CATAPTWAARTDTQYF. The V and J genes are TRBV6-2 or TRBV6-3 and TRBJ2-3; D remains ambiguous. The CDR3 has 16 amino acids. The germline CDR1 and CDR2 sequences are MNHEY and SVGEGT. The V end was cut by 10 bases, the J end by 1 base, with 21 bases between.

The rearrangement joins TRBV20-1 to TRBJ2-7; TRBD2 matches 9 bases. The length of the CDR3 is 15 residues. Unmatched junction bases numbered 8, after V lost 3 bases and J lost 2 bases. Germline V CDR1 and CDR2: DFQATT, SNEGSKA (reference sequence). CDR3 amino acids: CSARALAGFPYEQYF. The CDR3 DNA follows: TGCAGTGCTAGGGCCCTAGCGGGGTTCCCCTACGAGCAGTACTTC.

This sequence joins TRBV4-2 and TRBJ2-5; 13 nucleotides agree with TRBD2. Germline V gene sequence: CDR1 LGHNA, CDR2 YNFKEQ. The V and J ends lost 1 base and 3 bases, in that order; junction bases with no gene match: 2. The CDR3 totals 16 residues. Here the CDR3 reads CASSQVGLAGEETQYF. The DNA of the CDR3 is TGTGCCAGCAGCCAAGTCGGACTAGCGGGGGAAGAGACCCAGTACTTC.

This chain's CDR3 is CASSQTSGKQYF. The CDR3 bases are TGTGCCAGCAGTCAGACTAGCGGAAAGCAGTACTTC. The chain joins TRBV6-5 to TRBJ2-7, with 9 bases aligning to TRBD2. Germline V CDR1 and CDR2: MNHEY, SVGAGI. The CDR3 runs to 12 residues. J gave up 8 bases and V 5 bases, and 4 bases lay outside the gene matches.

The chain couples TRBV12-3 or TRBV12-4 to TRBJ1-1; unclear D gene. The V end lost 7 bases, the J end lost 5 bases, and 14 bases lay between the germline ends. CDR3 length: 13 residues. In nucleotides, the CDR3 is TGTGCCAGCACCATCGAGATAGGGACTGAAGCTTTCTTT. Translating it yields CASTIEIGTEAFF.

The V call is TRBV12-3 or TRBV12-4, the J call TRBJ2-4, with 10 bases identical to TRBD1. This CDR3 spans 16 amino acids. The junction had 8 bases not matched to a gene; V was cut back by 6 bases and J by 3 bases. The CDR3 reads CASSPDRGSLKNIQYF. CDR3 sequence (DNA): TGTGCCAGCAGCCCGGACAGGGGGTCTCTCAAAAACATTCAGTACTTC.

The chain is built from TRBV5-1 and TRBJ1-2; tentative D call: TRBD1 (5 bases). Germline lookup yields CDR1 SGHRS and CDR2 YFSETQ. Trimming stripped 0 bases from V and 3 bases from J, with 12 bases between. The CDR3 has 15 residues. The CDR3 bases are TGCGCCAGCAGCTTGGCAGGGTTGGGCGACTATGGCTACACCTTC. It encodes CASSLAGLGDYGYTF.

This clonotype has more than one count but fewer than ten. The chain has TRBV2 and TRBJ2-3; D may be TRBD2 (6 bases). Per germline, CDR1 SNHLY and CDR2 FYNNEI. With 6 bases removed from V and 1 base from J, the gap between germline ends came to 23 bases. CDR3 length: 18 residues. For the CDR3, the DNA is TGTGCCAGCAGCGCATCACTTACTAGCCTTCTCCGCACAGATACGCAGTATTTT. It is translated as CASSASLTSLLRTDTQYF.

The CDR3 region has the DNA TGTGCCAGCAGTATCACAGGGGCTGGGGCCAACGTCCTGACTTTC. Its translation is CASSITGAGANVLTF. This chain uses TRBV12-3 or TRBV12-4 with TRBJ2-6, with TRBD1 matching over 7 bases. This CDR3 is built from 15 residues. Trimming cost V 5 bases and J 2 bases; bases outside gene matches: 3.

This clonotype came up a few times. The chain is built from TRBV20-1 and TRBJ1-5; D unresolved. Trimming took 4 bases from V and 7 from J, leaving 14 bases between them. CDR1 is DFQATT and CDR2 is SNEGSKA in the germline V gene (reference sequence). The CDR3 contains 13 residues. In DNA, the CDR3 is TGCAGTGCTACGGGCAGGCTCTCGCAGCCCCAGCATTTT. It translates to CSATGRLSQPQHF.

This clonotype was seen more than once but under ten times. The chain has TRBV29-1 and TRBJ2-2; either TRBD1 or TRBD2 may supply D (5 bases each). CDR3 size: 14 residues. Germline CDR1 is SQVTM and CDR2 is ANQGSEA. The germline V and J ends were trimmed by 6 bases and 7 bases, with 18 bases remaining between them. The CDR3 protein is CSVRQRLGDGELFF. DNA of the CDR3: TGCAGCGTGAGACAGCGGCTGGGGGACGGGGAGCTGTTTTTT.

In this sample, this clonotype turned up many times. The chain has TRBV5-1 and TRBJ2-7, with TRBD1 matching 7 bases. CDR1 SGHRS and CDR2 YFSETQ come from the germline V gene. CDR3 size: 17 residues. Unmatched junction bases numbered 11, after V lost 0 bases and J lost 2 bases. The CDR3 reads CASSLAYDWDRPYEQYF. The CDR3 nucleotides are TGCGCCAGCAGCTTGGCCTACGACTGGGACAGACCCTACGAGCAGTACTTC.

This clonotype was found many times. CDR3 amino acids: CASTRTENTEAFF. The DNA for the CDR3 is TGTGCCAGCACTCGGACAGAGAACACTGAAGCTTTCTTT. The chain has TRBV6-6 and TRBJ1-1; the D gene is possibly TRBD1 (6 bases). In germline, CDR1 is MNHNY, CDR2 SVGAGI (reference sequence). Deletions cut 7 bases from V and 1 base from J, with 10 bases between. The CDR3 covers 13 residues.

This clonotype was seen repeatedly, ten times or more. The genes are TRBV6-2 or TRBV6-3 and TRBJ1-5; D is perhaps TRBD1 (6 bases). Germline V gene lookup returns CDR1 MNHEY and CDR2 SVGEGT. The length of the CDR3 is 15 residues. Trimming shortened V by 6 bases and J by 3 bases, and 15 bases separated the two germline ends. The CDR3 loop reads CASRPGQIYNQPQHF. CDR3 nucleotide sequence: TGTGCCAGCAGGCCCGGACAGATTTACAATCAGCCCCAGCATTTT.

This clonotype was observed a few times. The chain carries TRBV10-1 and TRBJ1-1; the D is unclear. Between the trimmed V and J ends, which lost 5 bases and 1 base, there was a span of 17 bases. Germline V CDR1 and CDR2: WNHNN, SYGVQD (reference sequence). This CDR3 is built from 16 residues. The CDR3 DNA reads TGCGCCAGCAGTCGAGAATGGCCGGGAACGAACACTGAAGCTTTCTTT. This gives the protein CASSREWPGTNTEAFF.

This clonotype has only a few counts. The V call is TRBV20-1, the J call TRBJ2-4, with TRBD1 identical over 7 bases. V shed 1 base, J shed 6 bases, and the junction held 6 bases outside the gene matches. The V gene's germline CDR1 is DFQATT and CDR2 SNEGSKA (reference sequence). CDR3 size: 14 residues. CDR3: CSARAGQSRNIQYF. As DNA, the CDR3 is TGCAGTGCTAGAGCGGGACAGTCGAGAAACATTCAGTACTTC.

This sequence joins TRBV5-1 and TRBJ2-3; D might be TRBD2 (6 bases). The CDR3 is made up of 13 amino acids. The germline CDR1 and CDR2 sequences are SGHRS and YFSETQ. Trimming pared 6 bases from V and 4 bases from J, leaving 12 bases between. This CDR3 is CASTMEGPDTQYF. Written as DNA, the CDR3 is TGCGCCAGCACCATGGAGGGCCCAGATACGCAGTATTTT.

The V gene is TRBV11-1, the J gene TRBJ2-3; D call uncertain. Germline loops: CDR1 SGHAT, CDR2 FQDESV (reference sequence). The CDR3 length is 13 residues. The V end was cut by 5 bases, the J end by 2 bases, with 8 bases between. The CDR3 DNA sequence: TGTGCCAGCAGCGTTGAGCCCACAGATACGCAGTATTTT. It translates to CASSVEPTDTQYF.

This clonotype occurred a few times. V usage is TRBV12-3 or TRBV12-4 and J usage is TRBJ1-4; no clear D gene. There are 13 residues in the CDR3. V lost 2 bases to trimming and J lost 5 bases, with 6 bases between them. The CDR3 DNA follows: TGTGCCAGCAGTTTACCTACAAATGAAAAACTGTTTTTT. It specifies CASSLPTNEKLFF.

The CDR3 protein is CSARIGRTTHF. CDR3 sequence (DNA): TGCAGTGCTAGAATAGGGCGTACGACGCATTTT. The chain employs TRBV20-1 and TRBJ1-5; D uncertain. Looked up from germline, CDR1 is DFQATT and CDR2 is SNEGSKA (reference sequence). Deletions cut 2 bases from V and 15 bases from J, with 14 bases between. The CDR3 length is 11 residues.

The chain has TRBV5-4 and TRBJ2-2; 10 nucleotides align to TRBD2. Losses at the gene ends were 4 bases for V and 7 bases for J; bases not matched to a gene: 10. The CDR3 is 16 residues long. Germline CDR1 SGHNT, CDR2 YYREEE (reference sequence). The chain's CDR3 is CASSRGASGGGGELFF. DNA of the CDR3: TGTGCCAGCAGCCGGGGGGCTAGCGGGGGCGGCGGGGAGCTGTTTTTT.

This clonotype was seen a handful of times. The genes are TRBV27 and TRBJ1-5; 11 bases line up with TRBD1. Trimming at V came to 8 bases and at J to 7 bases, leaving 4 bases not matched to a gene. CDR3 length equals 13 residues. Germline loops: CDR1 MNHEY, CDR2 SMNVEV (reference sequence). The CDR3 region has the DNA TGTGCCAGCGGGGACAGGGGGGAACAGCCCCAGCATTTT. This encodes CASGDRGEQPQHF.

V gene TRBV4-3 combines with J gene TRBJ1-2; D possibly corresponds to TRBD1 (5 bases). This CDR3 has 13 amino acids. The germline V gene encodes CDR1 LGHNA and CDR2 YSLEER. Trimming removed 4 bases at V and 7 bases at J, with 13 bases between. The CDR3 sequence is CASSLGGVGGYTF. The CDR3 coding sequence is TGCGCCAGCAGCCTGGGAGGGGTAGGTGGCTACACCTTC.

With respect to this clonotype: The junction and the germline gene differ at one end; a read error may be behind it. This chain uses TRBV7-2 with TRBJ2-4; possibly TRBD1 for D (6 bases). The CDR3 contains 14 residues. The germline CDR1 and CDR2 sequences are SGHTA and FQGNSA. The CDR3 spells CASNLRTEKNIQYF. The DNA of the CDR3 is TGTGCCAGCAACTTACGGACAGAAAAAAACATTCAGTACTTC.

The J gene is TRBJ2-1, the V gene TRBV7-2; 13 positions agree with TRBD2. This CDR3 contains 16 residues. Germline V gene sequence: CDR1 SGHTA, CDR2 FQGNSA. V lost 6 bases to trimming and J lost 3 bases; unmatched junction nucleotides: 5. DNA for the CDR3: TGTGCCAGCAGAGGACTAGCGGGAGTGAGCTACAATGAGCAGTTCTTC. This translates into CASRGLAGVSYNEQFF.

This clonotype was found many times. The CDR3 nucleotides are TGTGCCACCAGTGATAACTCAGGGGGTAGTCAAGCTTTCTTT. This gives the protein CATSDNSGGSQAFF. The V call is TRBV24-1, the J call TRBJ1-1, with 7 nucleotides matching TRBD1. Per germline, CDR1 KGHDR and CDR2 SFDVKD. Trimming took 3 bases from V and 9 from J; bases not matched to a gene: 9. This CDR3 is built from 14 residues.

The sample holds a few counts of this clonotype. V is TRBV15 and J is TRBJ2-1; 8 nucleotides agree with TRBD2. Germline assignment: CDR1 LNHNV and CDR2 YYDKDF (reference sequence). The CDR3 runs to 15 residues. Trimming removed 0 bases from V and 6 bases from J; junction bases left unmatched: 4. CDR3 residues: CATSRDRSGGNEQFF. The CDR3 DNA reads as TGTGCCACCAGCAGAGATAGGAGCGGGGGCAATGAGCAGTTCTTC.

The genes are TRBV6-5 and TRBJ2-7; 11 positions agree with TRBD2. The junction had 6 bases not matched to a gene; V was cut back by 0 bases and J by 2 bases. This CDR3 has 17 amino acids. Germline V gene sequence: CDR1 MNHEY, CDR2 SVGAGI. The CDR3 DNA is TGTGCCAGCAGTTACTCCACTAGCGGGAGTTTTACCTACGAGCAGTACTTC. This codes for CASSYSTSGSFTYEQYF.